This record covers a single T cell receptor beta chain. As yet, its antigen is unknown. The sample originates from a study of response to subunit inactivated influenza vaccine. General study points: Seasonal influenza vaccination, on each occasion, was suggested by the authors to recruit few new T cells.

Trimming took 1 base from V and 8 from J, leaving 17 bases between them. This CDR3 has 15 residues. CDR1 and CDR2 (germline): MGHDK, SYGVNS. Each CDR3 protein gets one entry after TCRdb re-called the RT-PCR reads with MiXCR. The data show fewer than 250,000 distinct CDR3 sequences, under 15% seen once. The chain has TRBV25-1 and TRBJ1-2; D uncertain. The TCR was taken from a man aged 50-59 years who received an inactivated influenza vaccine. Source: CD8+ T cells sorted from PBMCs, taken 5 to 6 days after vaccination. This CDR3 is CASSEWEGQVGGYTF. The CDR3 nucleotides read TGTGCCAGCAGTGAATGGGAAGGGCAGGTGGGGGGCTACACCTTC.